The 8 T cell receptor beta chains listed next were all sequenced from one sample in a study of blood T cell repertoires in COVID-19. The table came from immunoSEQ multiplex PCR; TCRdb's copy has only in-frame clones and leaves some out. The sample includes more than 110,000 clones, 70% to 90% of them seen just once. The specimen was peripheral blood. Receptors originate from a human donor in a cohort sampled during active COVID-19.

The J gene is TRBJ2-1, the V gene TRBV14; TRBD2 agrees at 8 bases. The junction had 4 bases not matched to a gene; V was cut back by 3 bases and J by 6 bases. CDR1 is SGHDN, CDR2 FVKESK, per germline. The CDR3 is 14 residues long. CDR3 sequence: CASSHGLAGNEQFF. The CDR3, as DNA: TGTGCCAGCAGCCATGGCCTAGCGGGCAATGAGCAGTTCTTC. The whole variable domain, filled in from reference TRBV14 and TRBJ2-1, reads EAGVTQFPSHSVIEKGQTVTLRCDPISGHDNLYWYRRVMGKEIKFLLHFVKESKQDESGMPNNRFLAERTGGTYSTLKVQPAELEDSGVYFCASSHGLAGNEQFFGPGTRLTVL.

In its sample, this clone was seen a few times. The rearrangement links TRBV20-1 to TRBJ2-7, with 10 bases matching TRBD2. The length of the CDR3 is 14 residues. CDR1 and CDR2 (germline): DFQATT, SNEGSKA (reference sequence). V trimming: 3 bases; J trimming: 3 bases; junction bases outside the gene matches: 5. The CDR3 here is CSASPPSGGYEQYF. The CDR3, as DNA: TGCAGTGCTAGTCCGCCTAGCGGGGGCTACGAGCAGTACTTC.

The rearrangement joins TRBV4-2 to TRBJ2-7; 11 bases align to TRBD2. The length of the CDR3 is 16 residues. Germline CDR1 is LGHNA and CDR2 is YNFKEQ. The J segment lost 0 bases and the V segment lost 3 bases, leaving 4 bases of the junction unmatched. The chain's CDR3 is CASSQTSGITSYEQYF. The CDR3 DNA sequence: TGTGCCAGCAGCCAGACTAGCGGGATAACCTCCTACGAGCAGTACTTC.

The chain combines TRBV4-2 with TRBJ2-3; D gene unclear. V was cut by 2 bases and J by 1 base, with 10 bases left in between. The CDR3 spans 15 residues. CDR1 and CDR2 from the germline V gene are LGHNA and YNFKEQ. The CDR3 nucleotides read TGTGCCAGCAGCCAATCCCTCGTCGGCACAGATACGCAGTATTTT. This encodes CASSQSLVGTDTQYF.

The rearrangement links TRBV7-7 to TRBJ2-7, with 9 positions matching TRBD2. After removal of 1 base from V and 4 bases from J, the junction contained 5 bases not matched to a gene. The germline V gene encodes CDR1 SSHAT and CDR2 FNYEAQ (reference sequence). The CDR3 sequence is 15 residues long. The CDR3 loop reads CASSLVAGAIYEQYF. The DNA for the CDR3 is TGTGCCAGCAGCTTAGTAGCGGGAGCGATTTACGAGCAGTACTTC.

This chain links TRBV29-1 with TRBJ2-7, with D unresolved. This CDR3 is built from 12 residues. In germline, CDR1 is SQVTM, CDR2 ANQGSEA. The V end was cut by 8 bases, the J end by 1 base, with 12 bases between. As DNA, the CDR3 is TGCAGCATAGAGGTAACTTCCTACGAGCAGTACTTC. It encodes CSIEVTSYEQYF.

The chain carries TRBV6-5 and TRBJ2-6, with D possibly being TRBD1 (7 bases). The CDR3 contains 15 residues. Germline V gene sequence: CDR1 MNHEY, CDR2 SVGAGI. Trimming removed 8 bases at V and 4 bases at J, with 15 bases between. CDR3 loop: CASRQGGSGANVLTF. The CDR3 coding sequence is TGTGCCAGCCGACAGGGAGGTTCCGGGGCCAACGTCCTGACTTTC.

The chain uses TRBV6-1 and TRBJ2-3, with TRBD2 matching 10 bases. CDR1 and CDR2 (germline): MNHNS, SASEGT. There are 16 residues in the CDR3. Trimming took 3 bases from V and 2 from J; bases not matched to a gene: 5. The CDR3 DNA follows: TGTGCCAGCAGTGAGGGGCTAGCGGGGGCCACAGATACGCAGTATTTT. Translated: CASSEGLAGATDTQYF.